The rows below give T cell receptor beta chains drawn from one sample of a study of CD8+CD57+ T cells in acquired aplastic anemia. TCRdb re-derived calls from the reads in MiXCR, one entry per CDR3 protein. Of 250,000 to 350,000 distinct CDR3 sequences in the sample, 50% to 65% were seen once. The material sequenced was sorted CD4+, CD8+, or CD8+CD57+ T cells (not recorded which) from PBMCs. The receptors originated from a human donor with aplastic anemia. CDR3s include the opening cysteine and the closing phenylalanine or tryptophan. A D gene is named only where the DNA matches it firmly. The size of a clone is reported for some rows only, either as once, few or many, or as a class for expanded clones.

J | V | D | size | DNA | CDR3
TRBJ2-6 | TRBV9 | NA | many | TGTGCCAGCAGCGTCAGAAGGTCTGGGGCCAACGTCCTGACTTTC | CASSVRRSGANVLTF
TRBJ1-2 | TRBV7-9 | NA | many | TGTGCCAGCAGCTCTCTAGACCGGGATTATGGCTACACCTTC | CASSSLDRDYGYTF
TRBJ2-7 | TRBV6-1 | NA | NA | TGTGCCAGCAGTTACTCAGGTGCCTACGAGTGGTACTTC | CASSYSGAYEWYF
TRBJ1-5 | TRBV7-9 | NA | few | TGTGCCAGCAGCTTAGCAAGTGGTGCGGATCAGCCCCAGCATTTT | CASSLASGADQPQHF
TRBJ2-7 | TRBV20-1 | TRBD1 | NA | TGCAGTGCTAGACCCCAGGGGGCCTCCTACGAGCAGTACTTC | CSARPQGASYEQYF
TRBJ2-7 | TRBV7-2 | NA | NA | TGTGCCAGCAGCTTGGCCTTTACCGGAAAAAGCTACGAGCAGTACTTC | CASSLAFTGKSYEQYF
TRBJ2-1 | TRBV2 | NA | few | TGTGCCAGCAGTTCAGTTCGGGAGCAGTTCTTC | CASSSVREQFF
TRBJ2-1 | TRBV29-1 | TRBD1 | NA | TGCATCGTGACAGGGAAAGGGGGTGATGAGCAGTTCTTC | CIVTGKGGDEQFF
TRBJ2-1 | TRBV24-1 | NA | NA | TGTGCCACTAGTAGCGGAGCGTACAATGAGCAGTTCTTC | CATSSGAYNEQFF
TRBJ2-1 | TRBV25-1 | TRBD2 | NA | TGTGCCAGCACCCGCGACTCGGGGGGGAGGAATGAGCAGTTCTTC | CASTRDSGGRNEQFF
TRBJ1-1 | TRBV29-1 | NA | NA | TGCAGCGTTGAGCGAACGGCAGGGGATGAAGCTTTCTTT | CSVERTAGDEAFF
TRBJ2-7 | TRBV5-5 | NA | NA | TGTGCCAGCAGCCACTCTGGGGGTAGGCTCTACGAGCAGTACTTC | CASSHSGGRLYEQYF
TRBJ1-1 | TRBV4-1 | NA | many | TGCGCCAGCAGCCAAGGGCCACAGGGTGGTTATGAAGCTTTCTTT | CASSQGPQGGYEAFF
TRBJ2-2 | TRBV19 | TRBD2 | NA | TGTGCCAGTAGTTCTGACTCCCGGGGACTAGCGGGGGCGAACACCGGGGAGCTGTTTTTT | CASSSDSRGLAGANTGELFF
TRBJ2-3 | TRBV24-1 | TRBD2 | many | TGTGCCACCAGTGATTTGCAGGGGCTAGCGGGAGCGAGCACAGATACGCAGTATTTT | CATSDLQGLAGASTDTQYF
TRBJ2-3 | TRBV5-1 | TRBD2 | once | TGCGCCAGCAGCCTGAGGACTAGCGGGGATGGTCGCATGGGGAATACGCAGTATTTT | CASSLRTSGDGRMGNTQYF
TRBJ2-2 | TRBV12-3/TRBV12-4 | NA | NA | TGTGCCAGCAGTTCTGTTCCAGTCAACACCGGGGAGCTGTTTTTT | CASSSVPVNTGELFF
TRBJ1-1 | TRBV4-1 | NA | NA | TGTGCCAGCAGCCAAACAGGAAAAGGGGCTTTCTTT | CASSQTGKGAFF
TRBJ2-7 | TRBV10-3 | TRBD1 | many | TGTGCCATCACCCCCGGGGTTGGACAGGCCCTAGGCGAGCAGTACTTC | CAITPGVGQALGEQYF
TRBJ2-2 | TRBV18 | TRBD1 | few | TGTGCCAGCTCACCGGGGACAGGGCGGGACACCGGGGAGCTGTTTTTT | CASSPGTGRDTGELFF